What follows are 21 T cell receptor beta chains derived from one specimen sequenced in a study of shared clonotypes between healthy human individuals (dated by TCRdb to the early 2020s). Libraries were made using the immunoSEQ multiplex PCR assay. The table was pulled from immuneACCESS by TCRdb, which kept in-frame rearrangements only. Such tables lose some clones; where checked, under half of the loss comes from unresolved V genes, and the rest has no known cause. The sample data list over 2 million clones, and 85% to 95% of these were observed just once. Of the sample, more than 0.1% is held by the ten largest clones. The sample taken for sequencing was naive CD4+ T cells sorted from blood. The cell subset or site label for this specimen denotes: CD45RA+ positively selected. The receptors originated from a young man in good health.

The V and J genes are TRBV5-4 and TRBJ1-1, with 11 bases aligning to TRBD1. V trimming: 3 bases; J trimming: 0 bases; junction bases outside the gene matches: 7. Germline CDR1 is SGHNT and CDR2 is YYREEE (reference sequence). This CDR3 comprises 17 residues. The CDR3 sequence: CASSSLRTGGVNTEAFF. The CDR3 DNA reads TGTGCCAGCAGCTCCCTCAGGACAGGGGGCGTGAACACTGAAGCTTTCTTT.

CDR3 nucleotide sequence: TGCGCCAGCAGTGGAGGACCCGGGAGTACCTACGAGCAGTACTTC. Protein: CASSGGPGSTYEQYF. The rearrangement joins TRBV10-1 to TRBJ2-7; D perhaps matches TRBD2 (6 bases). Trimming cost V 4 bases and J 2 bases, with 15 bases left between them. The CDR3 runs 15 residues. Germline CDR1 WNHNN, CDR2 SYGVQD (reference sequence).

The CDR3: CSVDMAEPNYGYTF. The CDR3 nucleotides are TGCAGCGTTGACATGGCAGAACCTAACTATGGCTACACCTTC. The rearrangement links TRBV29-1 to TRBJ1-2; D not resolved. This CDR3 has 14 residues. The germline V and J ends were trimmed by 3 bases and 0 bases, with 11 bases remaining between them. CDR1 SQVTM and CDR2 ANQGSEA come from the germline V gene.

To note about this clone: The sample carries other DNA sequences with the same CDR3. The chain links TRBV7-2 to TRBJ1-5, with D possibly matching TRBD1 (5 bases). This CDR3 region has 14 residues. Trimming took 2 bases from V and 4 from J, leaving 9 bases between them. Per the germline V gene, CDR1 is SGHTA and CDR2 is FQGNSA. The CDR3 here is CASSLTGVNQPQHF. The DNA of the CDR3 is TGTGCCAGCAGCTTAACGGGGGTAAATCAGCCCCAGCATTTT.

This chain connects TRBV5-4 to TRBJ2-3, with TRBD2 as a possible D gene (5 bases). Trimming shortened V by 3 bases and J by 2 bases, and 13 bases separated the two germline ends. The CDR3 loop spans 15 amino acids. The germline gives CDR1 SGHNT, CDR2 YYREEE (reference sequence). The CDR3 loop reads CASSSRAGYTDTQYF. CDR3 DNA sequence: TGTGCCAGCAGCTCGAGGGCCGGATACACAGATACGCAGTATTTT.

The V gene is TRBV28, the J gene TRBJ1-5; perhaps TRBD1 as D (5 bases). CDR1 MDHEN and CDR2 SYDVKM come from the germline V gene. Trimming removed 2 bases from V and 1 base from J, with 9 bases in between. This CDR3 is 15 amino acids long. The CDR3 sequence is CASSLTAGSNQPQHF. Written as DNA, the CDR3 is TGTGCCAGCAGTTTAACGGCAGGGAGCAATCAGCCCCAGCATTTT.

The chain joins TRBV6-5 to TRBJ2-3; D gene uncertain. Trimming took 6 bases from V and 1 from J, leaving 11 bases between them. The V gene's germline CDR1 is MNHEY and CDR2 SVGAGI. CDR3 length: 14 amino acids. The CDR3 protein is CASSPYRRTDTQYF. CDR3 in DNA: TGTGCCAGCAGCCCCTATCGGCGCACAGATACGCAGTATTTT.

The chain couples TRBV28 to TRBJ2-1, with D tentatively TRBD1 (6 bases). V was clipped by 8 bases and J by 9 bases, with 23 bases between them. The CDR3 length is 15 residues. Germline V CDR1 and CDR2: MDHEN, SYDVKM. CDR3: CASAIQTVQGAEQFF. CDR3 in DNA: TGTGCCAGCGCCATTCAGACGGTACAGGGCGCTGAGCAGTTCTTC.

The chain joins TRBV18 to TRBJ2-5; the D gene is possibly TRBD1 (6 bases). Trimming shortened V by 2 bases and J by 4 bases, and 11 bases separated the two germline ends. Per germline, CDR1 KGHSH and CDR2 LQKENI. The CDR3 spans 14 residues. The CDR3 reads CASSPVQGGETQYF. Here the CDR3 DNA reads TGTGCCAGCTCACCAGTACAGGGCGGAGAGACCCAGTACTTC.

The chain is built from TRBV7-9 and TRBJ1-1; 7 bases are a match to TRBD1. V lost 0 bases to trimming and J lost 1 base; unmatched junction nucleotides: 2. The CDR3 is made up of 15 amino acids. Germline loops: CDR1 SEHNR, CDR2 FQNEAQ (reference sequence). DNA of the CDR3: TGTGCCAGCAGCTTAGCGGGACAGACGAACACTGAAGCTTTCTTT. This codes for CASSLAGQTNTEAFF.

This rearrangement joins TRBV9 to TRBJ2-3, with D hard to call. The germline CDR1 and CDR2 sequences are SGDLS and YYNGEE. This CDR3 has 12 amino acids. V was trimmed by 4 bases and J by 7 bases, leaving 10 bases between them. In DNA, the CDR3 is TGTGCCAGCAGCCCGGAAGGGAATACGCAGTATTTT. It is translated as CASSPEGNTQYF. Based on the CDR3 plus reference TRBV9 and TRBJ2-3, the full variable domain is DSGVTQTPKHLITATGQRVTLRCSPRSGDLSVYWYQQSLDQGLQFLIQYYNGEERAKGNILERFSAQQFPDLHSELNLSSLELGDSALYFCASSPEGNTQYFGPGTRLTVL.

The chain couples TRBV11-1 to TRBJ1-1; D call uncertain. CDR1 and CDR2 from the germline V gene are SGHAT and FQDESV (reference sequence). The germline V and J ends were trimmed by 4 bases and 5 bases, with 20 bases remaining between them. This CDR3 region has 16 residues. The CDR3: CASSSPRVGYVTEAFF. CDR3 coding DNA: TGTGCCAGCAGCTCGCCTCGGGTAGGGTATGTGACTGAAGCTTTCTTT.

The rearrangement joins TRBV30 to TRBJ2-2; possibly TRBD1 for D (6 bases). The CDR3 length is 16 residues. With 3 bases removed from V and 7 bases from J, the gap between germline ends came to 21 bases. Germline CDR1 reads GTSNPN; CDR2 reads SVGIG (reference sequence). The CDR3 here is CAWRSQRGKWSGELFF. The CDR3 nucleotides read TGTGCCTGGAGAAGTCAGAGGGGGAAATGGAGCGGGGAGCTGTTTTTT.

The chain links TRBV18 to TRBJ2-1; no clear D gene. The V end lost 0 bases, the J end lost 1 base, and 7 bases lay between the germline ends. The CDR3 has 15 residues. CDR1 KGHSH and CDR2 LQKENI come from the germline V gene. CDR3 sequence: CASSPPVGSYNEQFF. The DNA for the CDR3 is TGTGCCAGCTCACCACCAGTAGGTTCCTACAATGAGCAGTTCTTC.

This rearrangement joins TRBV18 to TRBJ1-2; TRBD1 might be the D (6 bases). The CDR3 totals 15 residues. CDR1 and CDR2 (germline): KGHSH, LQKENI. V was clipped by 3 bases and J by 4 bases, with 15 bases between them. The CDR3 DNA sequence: TGTGCCAGCTCACCGTCAGGGGAAAGAACCTATGGCTACACCTTC. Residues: CASSPSGERTYGYTF.

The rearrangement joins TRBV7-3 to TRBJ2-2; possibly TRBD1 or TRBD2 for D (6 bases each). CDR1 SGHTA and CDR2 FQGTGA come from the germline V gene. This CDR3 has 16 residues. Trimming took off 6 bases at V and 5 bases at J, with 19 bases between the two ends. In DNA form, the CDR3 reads TGTGCCAGCAGTCAACGACAGGTCGGGACTACCGGGGAGCTGTTTTTT. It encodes CASSQRQVGTTGELFF.

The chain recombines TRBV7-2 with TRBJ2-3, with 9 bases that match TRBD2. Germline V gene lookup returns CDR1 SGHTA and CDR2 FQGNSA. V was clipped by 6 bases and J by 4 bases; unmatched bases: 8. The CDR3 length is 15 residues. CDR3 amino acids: CASSYEGLAPDTQYF. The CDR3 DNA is TGTGCCAGCAGTTATGAGGGACTAGCTCCAGATACGCAGTATTTT.

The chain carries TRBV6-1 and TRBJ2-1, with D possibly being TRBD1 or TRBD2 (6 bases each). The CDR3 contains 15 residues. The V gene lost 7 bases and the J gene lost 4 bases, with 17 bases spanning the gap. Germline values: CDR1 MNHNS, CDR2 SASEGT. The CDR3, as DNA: TGTGCCAGCACGTCAGTAGGGGGGCCGTACAATGAGCAGTTCTTC. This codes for CASTSVGGPYNEQFF.

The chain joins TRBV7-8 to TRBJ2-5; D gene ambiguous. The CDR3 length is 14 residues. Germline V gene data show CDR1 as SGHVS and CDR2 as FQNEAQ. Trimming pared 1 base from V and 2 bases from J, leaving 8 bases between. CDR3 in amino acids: CASSLGLYQETQYF. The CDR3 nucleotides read TGTGCCAGCAGCTTAGGACTTTATCAAGAGACCCAGTACTTC.

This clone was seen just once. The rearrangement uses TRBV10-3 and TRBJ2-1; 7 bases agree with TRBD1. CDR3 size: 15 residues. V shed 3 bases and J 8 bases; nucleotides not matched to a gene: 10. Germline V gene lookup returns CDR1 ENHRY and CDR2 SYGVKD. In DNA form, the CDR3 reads TGTGCCATCAGTGACAAGGCAGGGGGAAGGGATGAGCAGTTCTTC. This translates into CAISDKAGGRDEQFF.

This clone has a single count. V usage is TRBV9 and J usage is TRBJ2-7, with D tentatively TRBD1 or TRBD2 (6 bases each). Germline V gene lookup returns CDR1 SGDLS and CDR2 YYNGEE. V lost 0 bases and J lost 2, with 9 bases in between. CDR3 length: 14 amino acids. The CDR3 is CASSVAGAAYEQYF. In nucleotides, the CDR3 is TGTGCCAGCAGCGTAGCGGGGGCCGCCTACGAGCAGTACTTC.